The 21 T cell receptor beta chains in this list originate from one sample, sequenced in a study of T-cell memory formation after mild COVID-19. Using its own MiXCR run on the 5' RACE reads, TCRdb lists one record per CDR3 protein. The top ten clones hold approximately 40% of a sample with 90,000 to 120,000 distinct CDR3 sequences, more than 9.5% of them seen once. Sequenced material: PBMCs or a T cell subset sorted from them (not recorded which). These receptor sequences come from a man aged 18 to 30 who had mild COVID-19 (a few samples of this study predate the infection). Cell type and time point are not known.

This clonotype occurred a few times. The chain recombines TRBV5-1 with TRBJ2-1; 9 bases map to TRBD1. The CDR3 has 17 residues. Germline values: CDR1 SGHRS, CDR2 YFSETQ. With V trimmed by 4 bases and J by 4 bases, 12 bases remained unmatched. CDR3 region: CASSGADGTGPYNEQFF. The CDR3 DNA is TGCGCCAGCAGCGGGGCTGACGGGACAGGGCCGTACAATGAGCAGTTCTTC.

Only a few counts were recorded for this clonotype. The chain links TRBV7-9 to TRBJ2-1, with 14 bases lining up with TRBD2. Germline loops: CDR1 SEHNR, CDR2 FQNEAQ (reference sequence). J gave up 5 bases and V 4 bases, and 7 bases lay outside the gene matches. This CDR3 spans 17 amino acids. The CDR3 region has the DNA TGTGCCAGCAGCTCGGGACTAGCGGGGGTAAGGGACAATGAGCAGTTCTTC. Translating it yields CASSSGLAGVRDNEQFF.

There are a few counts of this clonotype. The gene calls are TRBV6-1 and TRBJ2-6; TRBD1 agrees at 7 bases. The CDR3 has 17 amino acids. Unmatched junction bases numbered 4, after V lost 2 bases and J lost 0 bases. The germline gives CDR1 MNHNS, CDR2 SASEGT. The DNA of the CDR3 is TGTGCCAGCAGTGAAAGGGCAGGGGGCTCTGGGGCCAACGTCCTGACTTTC. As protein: CASSERAGGSGANVLTF.

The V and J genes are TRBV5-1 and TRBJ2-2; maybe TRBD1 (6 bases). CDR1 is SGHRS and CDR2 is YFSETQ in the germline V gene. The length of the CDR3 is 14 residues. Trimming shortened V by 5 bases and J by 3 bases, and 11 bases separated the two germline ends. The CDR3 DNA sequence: TGCGCCAGCAGGGAGGACAGCGACACCGGGGAGCTGTTTTTT. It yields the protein CASREDSDTGELFF. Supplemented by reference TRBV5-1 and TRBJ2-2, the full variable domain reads KAGVTQTPRYLIKTRGQQVTLSCSPISGHRSVSWYQQTPGQGLQFLFEYFSETQRNKGNFPGRFSGRQFSNSRSEMNVSTLELGDSALYLCASREDSDTGELFFGEGSRLTVL.

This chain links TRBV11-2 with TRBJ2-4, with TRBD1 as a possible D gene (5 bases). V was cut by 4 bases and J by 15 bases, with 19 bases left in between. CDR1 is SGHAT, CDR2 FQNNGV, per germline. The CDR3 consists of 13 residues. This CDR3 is CASSSRSAGIPYF. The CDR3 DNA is TGTGCCAGCAGCTCCCGCTCAGCAGGGATACCGTACTTC.

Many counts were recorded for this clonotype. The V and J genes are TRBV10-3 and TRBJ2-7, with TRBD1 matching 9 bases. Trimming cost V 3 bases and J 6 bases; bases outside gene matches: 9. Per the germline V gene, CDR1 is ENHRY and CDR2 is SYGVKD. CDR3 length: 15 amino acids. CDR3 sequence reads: CAISDPGTGSGEQYV. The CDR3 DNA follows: TGTGCCATCAGTGATCCCGGGACAGGGTCGGGCGAGCAGTACGTC.

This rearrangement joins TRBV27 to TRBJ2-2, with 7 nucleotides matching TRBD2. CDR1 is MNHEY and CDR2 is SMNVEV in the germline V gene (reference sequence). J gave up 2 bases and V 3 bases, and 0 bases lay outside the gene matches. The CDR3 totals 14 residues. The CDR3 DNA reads TGTGCCAGCAGTTTGGGACTAAACACCGGGGAGCTGTTTTTT. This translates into CASSLGLNTGELFF.

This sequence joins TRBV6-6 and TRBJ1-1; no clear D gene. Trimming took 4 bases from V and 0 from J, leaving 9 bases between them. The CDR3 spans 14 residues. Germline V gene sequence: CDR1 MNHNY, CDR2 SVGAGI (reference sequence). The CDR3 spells CASSFTRLNTEAFF. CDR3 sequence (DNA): TGTGCCAGCAGTTTCACAAGACTGAACACTGAAGCTTTCTTT.

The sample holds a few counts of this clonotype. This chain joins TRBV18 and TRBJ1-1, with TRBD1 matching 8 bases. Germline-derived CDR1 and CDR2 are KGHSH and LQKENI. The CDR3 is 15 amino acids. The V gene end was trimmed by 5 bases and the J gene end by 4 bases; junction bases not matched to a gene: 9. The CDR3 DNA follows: TGTGCCAGCTCAAGTTACGGGACAGGAGGCACTGAAGCTTTCTTT. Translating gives CASSSYGTGGTEAFF.

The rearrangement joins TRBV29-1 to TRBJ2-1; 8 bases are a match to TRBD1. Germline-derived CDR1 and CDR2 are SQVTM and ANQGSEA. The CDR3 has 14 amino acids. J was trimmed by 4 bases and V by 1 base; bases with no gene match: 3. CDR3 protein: CSVEGQGAYNEQFF. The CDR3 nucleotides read TGCAGCGTTGAAGGCCAGGGGGCATACAATGAGCAGTTCTTC.

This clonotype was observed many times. The CDR3 loop reads CASRSYLAGATNTGELFF. CDR3 DNA: TGTGCCAGCAGGTCCTATCTAGCGGGGGCTACGAACACCGGGGAGCTGTTTTTT. The chain employs TRBV11-2 and TRBJ2-2; 10 bases match TRBD2. Germline loops: CDR1 SGHAT, CDR2 FQNNGV. V lost 6 bases and J lost 0; bases outside the gene matches: 10. The CDR3 runs to 18 residues.

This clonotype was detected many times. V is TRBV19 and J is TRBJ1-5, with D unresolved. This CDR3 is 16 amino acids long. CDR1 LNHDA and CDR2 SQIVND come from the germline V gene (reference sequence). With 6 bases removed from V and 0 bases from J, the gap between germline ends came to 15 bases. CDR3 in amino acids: CASRYLRPHSNQPQHF. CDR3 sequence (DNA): TGTGCCAGTAGGTATCTGCGACCTCATAGCAATCAGCCCCAGCATTTT.

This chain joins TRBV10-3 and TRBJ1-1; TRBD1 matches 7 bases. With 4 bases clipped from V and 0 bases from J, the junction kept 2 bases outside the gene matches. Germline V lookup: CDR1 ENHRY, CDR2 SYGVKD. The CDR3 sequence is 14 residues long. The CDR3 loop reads CAISVTGVNTEAFF. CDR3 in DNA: TGTGCCATCAGTGTTACAGGGGTGAACACTGAAGCTTTCTTT.

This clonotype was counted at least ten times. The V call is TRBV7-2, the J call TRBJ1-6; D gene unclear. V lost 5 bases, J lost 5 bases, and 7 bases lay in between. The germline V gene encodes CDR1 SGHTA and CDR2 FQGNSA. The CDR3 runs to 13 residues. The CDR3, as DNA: TGTGCCAGCAGCCCTCTACATAATTCACCCCTCCACTTT. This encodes CASSPLHNSPLHF.

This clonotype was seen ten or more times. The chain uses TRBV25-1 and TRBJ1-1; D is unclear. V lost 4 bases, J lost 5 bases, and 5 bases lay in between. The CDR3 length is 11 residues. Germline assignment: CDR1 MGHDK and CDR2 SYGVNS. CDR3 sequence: CASSVTTEAFF. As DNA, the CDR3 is TGTGCCAGCAGTGTTACGACTGAAGCTTTCTTT.

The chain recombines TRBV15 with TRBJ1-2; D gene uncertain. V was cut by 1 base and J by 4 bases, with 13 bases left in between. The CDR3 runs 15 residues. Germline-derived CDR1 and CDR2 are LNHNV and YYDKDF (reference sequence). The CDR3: CATSRATTTSYGYTF. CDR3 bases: TGTGCCACCAGCAGAGCGACGACAACGTCCTATGGCTACACCTTC. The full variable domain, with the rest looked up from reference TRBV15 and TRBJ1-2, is DAMVIQNPRYQVTQFGKPVTLSCSQTLNHNVMYWYQQKSSQAPKLLFHYYDKDFNNEADTPDNFQSRRPNTSFCFLDIRSPGLGDTAMYLCATSRATTTSYGYTFGSGTRLTVV.

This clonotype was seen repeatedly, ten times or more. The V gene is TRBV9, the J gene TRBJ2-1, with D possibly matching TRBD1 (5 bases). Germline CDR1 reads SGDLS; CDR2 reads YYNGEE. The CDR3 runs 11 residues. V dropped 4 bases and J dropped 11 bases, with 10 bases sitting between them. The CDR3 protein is CASSPGSQQFF. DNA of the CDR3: TGTGCCAGCAGCCCAGGGTCCCAGCAGTTCTTC.

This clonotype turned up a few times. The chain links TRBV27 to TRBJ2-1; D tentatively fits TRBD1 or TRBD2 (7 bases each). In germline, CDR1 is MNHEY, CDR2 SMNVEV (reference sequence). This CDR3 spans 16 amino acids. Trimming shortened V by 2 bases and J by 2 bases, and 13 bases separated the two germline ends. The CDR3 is CASSLQGGGPYNEQFF. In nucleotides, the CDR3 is TGTGCCAGCAGTTTACAGGGAGGGGGCCCCTACAATGAGCAGTTCTTC.

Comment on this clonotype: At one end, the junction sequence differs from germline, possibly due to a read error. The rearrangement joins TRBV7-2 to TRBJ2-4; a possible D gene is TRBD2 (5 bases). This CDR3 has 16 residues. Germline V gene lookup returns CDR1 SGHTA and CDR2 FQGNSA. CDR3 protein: CASTLGRTLAKNIQYF. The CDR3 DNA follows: TGTGCCAGCACCTTAGGACGGACTCTAGCCAAAAACATTCAGTACTTC.

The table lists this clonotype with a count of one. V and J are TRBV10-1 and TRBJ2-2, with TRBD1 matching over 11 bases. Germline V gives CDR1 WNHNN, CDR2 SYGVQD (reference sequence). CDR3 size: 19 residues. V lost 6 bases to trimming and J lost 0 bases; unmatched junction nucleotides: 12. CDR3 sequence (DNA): TGCGCCAGCAGCGTAGACCGGGACAGGGGGTTTGCGAACACCGGGGAGCTGTTTTTT. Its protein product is CASSVDRDRGFANTGELFF.

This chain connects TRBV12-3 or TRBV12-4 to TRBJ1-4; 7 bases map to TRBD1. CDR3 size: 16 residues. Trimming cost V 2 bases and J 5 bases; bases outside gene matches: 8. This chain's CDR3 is CASSLSSGGGNEKLFF. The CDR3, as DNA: TGTGCCAGCAGTTTAAGCTCAGGGGGAGGGAATGAAAAACTGTTTTTT.